These T cell receptor beta chains were read from a single sample in a study of cytomegalovirus exposure and HLA in healthy donors. Sequencing was performed with immunoSEQ multiplex PCR; in TCRdb, only in-frame clones are kept and a portion is missing. The sample lists about 150,000 clones, almost 85% occurring once. The sequenced material came from PBMCs. Receptor source: a man aged 30 to 45 in good health and CMV-seropositive. CDR3s include the opening cysteine and the closing phenylalanine or tryptophan. A D gene is named only where the DNA matches it firmly.

V gene: TRBV18
D gene: TRBD1
J gene: TRBJ2-7
CDR3 DNA: TGTGCCAGCTCACAGAGACAGGGCGCAACCTACGAGCAGTACTTC
CDR3 protein: CASSQRQGATYEQYF

V gene: TRBV5-1
D gene: NA
J gene: TRBJ1-3
CDR3 DNA: TGCGCCAGCAGCGAGTCGAGCTCTGGAAACACCATATATTTT
CDR3 protein: CASSESSSGNTIYF

V gene: TRBV28
D gene: NA
J gene: TRBJ1-5
CDR3 DNA: TGTGCCAGCAGAAATTTCGGAGGGAATCAGCCCCAGCATTTT
CDR3 protein: CASRNFGGNQPQHF

V gene: TRBV5-1
D gene: TRBD1
J gene: TRBJ1-2
CDR3 DNA: TGCGCCAGCAGCCCGGACAGGGAAACCTATGGCTACACCTTC
CDR3 protein: CASSPDRETYGYTF

V gene: TRBV5-6
D gene: NA
J gene: TRBJ2-2
CDR3 DNA: TGTGCCAGCAGCTTGGGCGGGTGGTCCGGGGAGCTGTTTTTT
CDR3 protein: CASSLGGWSGELFF

V gene: TRBV5-4
D gene: NA
J gene: TRBJ2-1
CDR3 DNA: TGTGCCAGCAGTGAATCGAGCTCCTACAATGAGCAGTTCTTC
CDR3 protein: CASSESSSYNEQFF

V gene: TRBV30
D gene: NA
J gene: TRBJ1-1
CDR3 DNA: TGTGCCTGGAGTGTTTCACAGGGCAGGGAGGCTTTCTTT
CDR3 protein: CAWSVSQGREAFF

V gene: TRBV19
D gene: TRBD1
J gene: TRBJ2-6
CDR3 DNA: TGTGCCAGTAGTATAGTAGGACAGGGGTCTGGGGCCAACGTCCTGACTTTC
CDR3 protein: CASSIVGQGSGANVLTF

V gene: TRBV7-9
D gene: NA
J gene: TRBJ1-2
CDR3 DNA: TGTTCCAGCAGCGCGGGTCGGAATGGCTACACCTTC
CDR3 protein: CSSSAGRNGYTF

V gene: TRBV13
D gene: TRBD1
J gene: TRBJ2-7
CDR3 DNA: TGTGCCAGCAGCTTAGCCCCCGACAGGGGCTACGAGCAGTACTTC
CDR3 protein: CASSLAPDRGYEQYF

V gene: TRBV11-2
D gene: TRBD1
J gene: TRBJ1-5
CDR3 DNA: TGTGCCAGCAGCCCACAGGGGCCTAATCAGCCCCAGCATTTT
CDR3 protein: CASSPQGPNQPQHF

V gene: TRBV28
D gene: NA
J gene: TRBJ1-3
CDR3 DNA: TGTGCCAGCAGTTCCCAACTCATCGACAGAGGCCCTGGAAACACCATATATTTT
CDR3 protein: CASSSQLIDRGPGNTIYF

V gene: TRBV28
D gene: NA
J gene: TRBJ2-7
CDR3 DNA: TGTGCCAGCAGTTTATACGAGGGGGAGAGTAACGAGCAGTACTTC
CDR3 protein: CASSLYEGESNEQYF